These 9 T cell receptor beta chains share one sample of origin, sequenced in a study of type 1 regulatory T cells. No antigen is known for these receptors. Using its own MiXCR run on the reads, TCRdb lists one record per CDR3 protein. The table lists about 60,000 distinct CDR3 sequences, approximately 47% of them singletons. The specimen sequenced was cultured non-Tr1 T cells, either the whole culture or a sorted T cell fraction (not recorded which). Source of these receptors: a human donor in good health.

This clonotype was recorded once. The chain joins TRBV7-2 to TRBJ2-7; D call uncertain. The V end lost 1 base, the J end lost 5 bases, and 15 bases lay between the germline ends. The CDR3 loop spans 15 amino acids. The germline CDR1 and CDR2 sequences are SGHTA and FQGNSA. CDR3 sequence: CASSLDERPRHEQYF. CDR3 in DNA: TGTGCCAGCAGCTTAGATGAGCGCCCCCGCCACGAGCAGTACTTC.

The chain combines TRBV3-1 with TRBJ2-5, with 13 nucleotides matching TRBD2. Germline values: CDR1 LGHDT, CDR2 YNNKEL (reference sequence). CDR3 length: 18 amino acids. The junction had 10 bases not matched to a gene; V was cut back by 4 bases and J by 2 bases. CDR3 in amino acids: CASSRYPTSGGLQETQYF. Written as DNA, the CDR3 is TGTGCCAGCAGCCGGTATCCGACTAGCGGGGGGCTACAAGAGACCCAGTACTTC.

The chain combines TRBV18 with TRBJ2-5; D uncertain. The CDR3 extends over 12 amino acids. Per the germline V gene, CDR1 is KGHSH and CDR2 is LQKENI. Trimming removed 3 bases from V and 0 bases from J, with 2 bases in between. CDR3 region: CASSPYQETQYF. The CDR3 bases are TGTGCCAGCTCACCGTACCAAGAGACCCAGTACTTC.

This clonotype was observed once. The chain recombines TRBV7-2 with TRBJ1-1; D is uncertain. CDR1 and CDR2 from the germline V gene are SGHTA and FQGNSA. This CDR3 has 14 amino acids. V lost 1 base, J lost 4 bases, and 10 bases lay in between. DNA for the CDR3: TGTGCCAGCAGCTTAGGCAGACGGTCCACTGAAGCTTTCTTT. This encodes CASSLGRRSTEAFF. The variable domain in full, with the rest retrieved from reference TRBV7-2 and TRBJ1-1, is GAGVSQSPSNKVTEKGKDVELRCDPISGHTALYWYRQSLGQGLEFLIYFQGNSAPDKSGLPSDRFSAERTGGSVSTLTIQRTQQEDSAVYLCASSLGRRSTEAFFGQGTRLTVV.

This clonotype was seen just once. The rearrangement links TRBV20-1 to TRBJ2-3; 9 nucleotides line up with TRBD2. Germline V lookup: CDR1 DFQATT, CDR2 SNEGSKA (reference sequence). CDR3 size: 16 residues. Trimming cost V 3 bases and J 7 bases; bases outside gene matches: 14. This chain's CDR3 is CSASQLAGRPLNTQYF. CDR3 coding DNA: TGCAGTGCTAGTCAGCTAGCGGGGAGGCCCCTAAATACGCAGTATTTT.

This chain joins TRBV27 and TRBJ1-4, with 9 bases identical to TRBD1. This CDR3 contains 14 residues. V gave up 3 bases and J gave up 4 bases; unmatched junction bases: 0. The germline CDR1 and CDR2 sequences are MNHEY and SMNVEV (reference sequence). The CDR3 DNA is TGTGCCAGCAGTTTGACAGGGGGTAATGAAAAACTGTTTTTT. As protein: CASSLTGGNEKLFF.

Only a few counts were recorded for this clonotype. This chain uses TRBV7-2 with TRBJ2-2; 9 positions agree with TRBD2. From germline, CDR1 is SGHTA and CDR2 FQGNSA. The V and J ends lost 4 bases and 4 bases, in that order; junction bases with no gene match: 10. The CDR3 has 17 residues. Here the CDR3 DNA reads TGTGCCAGCAGCTCGTCGTGGCGGGGGGGGGGCACCGGGGAGCTGTTTTTT. Its translation: CASSSSWRGGGTGELFF.

This clonotype has just a few counts. The chain joins TRBV2 to TRBJ2-7; a possible D gene is TRBD1 (6 bases). The CDR3 loop spans 13 amino acids. Germline V gene data show CDR1 as SNHLY and CDR2 as FYNNEI. V was clipped by 9 bases and J by 3 bases, with 15 bases between them. In DNA, the CDR3 is TGTGCCAGTGAGGGGGTAAACATCTACGAGCAGTACTTC. This encodes CASEGVNIYEQYF.

This clonotype was seen just once. J is TRBJ2-5 and V is TRBV7-2; 9 bases are a match to TRBD2. With 5 bases clipped from V and 5 bases from J, the junction kept 12 bases outside the gene matches. The CDR3 runs 16 residues. The V gene's germline CDR1 is SGHTA and CDR2 FQGNSA. The chain's CDR3 is CASSVTYHLAGETQYF. The CDR3 DNA reads TGTGCCAGCAGCGTAACTTACCACCTAGCGGGGGAGACCCAGTACTTC.